The present entry profiles one TCR beta chain with its context. Its antigen is not known. The sample belongs to a study of response to subunit inactivated influenza vaccine. Points from the study as a whole: Authors suggested each seasonal influenza vaccination recruits few new T cells.

MiXCR, applied by TCRdb to the RT-PCR reads, yields one record per CDR3 protein. The profile shows about 190,000 distinct CDR3 sequences, approximately 15% of them singletons. The V and J ends lost 1 base and 8 bases, in that order; junction bases with no gene match: 14. The CDR3 has 17 amino acids. The chain uses TRBV12-3 or TRBV12-4 and TRBJ2-1, with 7 nucleotides matching TRBD1. Specimen: CD8+ T cells sorted from PBMCs, collected about 5 days after vaccination. This TCR was recovered from a man aged 50 or older who received an inactivated influenza vaccine. This CDR3 reads CASSLVPTGTALDEQFF. The CDR3 DNA sequence: TGTGCCAGCAGTTTAGTCCCTACCGGGACAGCCTTGGATGAGCAGTTCTTC.